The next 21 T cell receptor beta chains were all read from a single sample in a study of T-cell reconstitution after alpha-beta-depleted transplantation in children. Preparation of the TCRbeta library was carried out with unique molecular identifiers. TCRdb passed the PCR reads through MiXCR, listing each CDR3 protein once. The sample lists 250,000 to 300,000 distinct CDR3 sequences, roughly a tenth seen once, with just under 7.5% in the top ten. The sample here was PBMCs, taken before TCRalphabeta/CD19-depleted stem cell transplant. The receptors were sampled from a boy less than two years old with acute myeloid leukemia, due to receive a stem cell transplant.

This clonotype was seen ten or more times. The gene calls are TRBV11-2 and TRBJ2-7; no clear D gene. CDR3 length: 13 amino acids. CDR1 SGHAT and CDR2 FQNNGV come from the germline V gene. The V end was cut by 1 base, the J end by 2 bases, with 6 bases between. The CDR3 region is CASSLASAYEQYF. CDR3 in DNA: TGTGCCAGCAGCTTAGCCAGTGCCTACGAGCAGTACTTC.

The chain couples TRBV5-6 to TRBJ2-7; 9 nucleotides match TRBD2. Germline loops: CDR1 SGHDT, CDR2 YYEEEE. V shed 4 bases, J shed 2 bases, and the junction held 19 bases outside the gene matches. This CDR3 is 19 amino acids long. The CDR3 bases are TGTGCCAGCAGCGGAAGGAGCGGGGGGCCCGAGACTACGCCCTACGAGCAGTACTTC. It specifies CASSGRSGGPETTPYEQYF. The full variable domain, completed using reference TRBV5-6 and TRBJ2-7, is DAGVTQSPTHLIKTRGQQVTLRCSPKSGHDTVSWYQQALGQGPQFIFQYYEEEERQRGNFPDRFSGHQFPNYSSELNVNALLLGDSALYLCASSGRSGGPETTPYEQYFGPGTRLTVT.

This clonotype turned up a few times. CDR3 in amino acids: CASSQGTQREGRETQYF. For the CDR3, the DNA is TGCGCCAGCAGCCAAGGGACGCAGCGGGAGGGCCGGGAGACCCAGTACTTC. The gene calls are TRBV4-3 and TRBJ2-5; 10 bases match TRBD2. V was clipped by 1 base and J by 5 bases; unmatched bases: 10. The CDR3 is 17 amino acids. In germline, CDR1 is LGHNA, CDR2 YSLEER.

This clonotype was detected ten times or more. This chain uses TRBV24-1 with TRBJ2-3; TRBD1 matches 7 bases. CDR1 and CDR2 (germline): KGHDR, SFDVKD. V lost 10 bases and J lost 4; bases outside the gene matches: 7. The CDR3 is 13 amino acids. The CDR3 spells CATRDSFPDTQYF. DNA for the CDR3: TGTGCCACACGGGACAGCTTCCCAGATACGCAGTATTTT.

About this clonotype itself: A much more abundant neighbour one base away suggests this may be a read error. The CDR3 here is CASSSDKSSRHGAQYF. The CDR3 nucleotides are TGTGCCAGCAGCTCCGACAAATCCAGTCGACATGGTGCGCAGTATTTT. The chain uses TRBV12-3 or TRBV12-4 and TRBJ2-3, with D uncertain. The CDR3 is made up of 16 amino acids. V lost 6 bases and J lost 10, with 26 bases in between.

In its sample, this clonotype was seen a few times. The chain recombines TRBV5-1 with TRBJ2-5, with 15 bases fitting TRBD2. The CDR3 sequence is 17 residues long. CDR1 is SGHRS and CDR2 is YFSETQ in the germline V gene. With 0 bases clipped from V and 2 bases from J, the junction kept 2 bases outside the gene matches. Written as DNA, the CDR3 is TGCGCCAGCAGCTTGGGGGGACTAGCGGGGGGACAAGAGACCCAGTACTTC. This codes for CASSLGGLAGGQETQYF.

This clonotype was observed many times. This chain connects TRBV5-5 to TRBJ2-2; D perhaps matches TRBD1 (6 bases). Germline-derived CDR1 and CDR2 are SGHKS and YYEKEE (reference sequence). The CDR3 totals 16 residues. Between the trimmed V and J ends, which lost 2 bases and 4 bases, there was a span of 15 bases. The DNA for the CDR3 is TGTGCCAGCAGCTTTAGGCAGGGGCCGCTCACCGGGGAGCTGTTTTTT. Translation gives CASSFRQGPLTGELFF.

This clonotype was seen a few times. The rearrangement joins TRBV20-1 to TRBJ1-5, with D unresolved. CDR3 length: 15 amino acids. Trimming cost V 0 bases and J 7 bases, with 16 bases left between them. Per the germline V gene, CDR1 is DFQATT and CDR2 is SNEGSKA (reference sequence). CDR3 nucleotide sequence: TGCAGTGCTAGAGATCTTGGCGGGTCAGCCCAGCCCCAGCATTTT. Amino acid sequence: CSARDLGGSAQPQHF.

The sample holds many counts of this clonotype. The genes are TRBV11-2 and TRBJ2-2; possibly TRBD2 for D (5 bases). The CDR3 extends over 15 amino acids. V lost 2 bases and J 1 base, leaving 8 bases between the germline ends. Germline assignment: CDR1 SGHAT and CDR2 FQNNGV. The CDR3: CASSLRGWNTGELFF. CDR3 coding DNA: TGTGCCAGCAGCTTACGCGGGTGGAACACCGGGGAGCTGTTTTTT.

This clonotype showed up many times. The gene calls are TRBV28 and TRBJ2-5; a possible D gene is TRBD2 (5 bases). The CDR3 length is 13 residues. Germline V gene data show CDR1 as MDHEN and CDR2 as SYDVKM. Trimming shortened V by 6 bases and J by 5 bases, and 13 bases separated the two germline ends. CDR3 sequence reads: CASSPTGSETQYF. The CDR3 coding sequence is TGTGCCAGCAGCCCCACGGGGTCGGAGACCCAGTACTTC.

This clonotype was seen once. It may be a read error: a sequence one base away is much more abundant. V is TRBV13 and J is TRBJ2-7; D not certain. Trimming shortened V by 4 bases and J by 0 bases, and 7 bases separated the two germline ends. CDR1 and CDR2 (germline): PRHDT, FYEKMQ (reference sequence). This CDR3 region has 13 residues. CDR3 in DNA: TGTGCCAGCAGCTCCCCGACCTCCTACGAGCAGTACTTC. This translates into CASSSPTSYEQYF.

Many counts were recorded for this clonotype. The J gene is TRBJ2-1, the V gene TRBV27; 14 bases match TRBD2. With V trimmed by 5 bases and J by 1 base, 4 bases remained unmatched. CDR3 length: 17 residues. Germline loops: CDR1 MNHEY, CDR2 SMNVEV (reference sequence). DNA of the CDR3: TGTGCCAGCAGTGGGGGACTAGCGGGGGATTCCTACAATGAGCAGTTCTTC. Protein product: CASSGGLAGDSYNEQFF.

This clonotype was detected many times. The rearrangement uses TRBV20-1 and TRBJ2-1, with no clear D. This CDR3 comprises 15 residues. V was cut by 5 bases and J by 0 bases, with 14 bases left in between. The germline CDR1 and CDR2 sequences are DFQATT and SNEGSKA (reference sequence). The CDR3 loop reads CSAPQVSSSYNEQFF. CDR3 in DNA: TGCAGTGCTCCTCAGGTCAGCAGCTCCTACAATGAGCAGTTCTTC.

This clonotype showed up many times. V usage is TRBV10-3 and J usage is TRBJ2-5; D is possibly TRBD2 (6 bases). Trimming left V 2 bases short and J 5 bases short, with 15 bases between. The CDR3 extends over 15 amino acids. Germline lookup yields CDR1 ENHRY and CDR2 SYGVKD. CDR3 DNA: TGTGCCATCAGTGAGCCGTGGGGGGATAAGGAGACCCAGTACTTC. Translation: CAISEPWGDKETQYF.

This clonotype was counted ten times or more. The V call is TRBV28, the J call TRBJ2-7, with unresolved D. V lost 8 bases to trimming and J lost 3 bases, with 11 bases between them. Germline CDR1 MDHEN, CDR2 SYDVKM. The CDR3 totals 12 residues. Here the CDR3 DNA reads TGTGCCAGCTGTGTCGACGTCTACGAGCAGTACTTC. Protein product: CASCVDVYEQYF.

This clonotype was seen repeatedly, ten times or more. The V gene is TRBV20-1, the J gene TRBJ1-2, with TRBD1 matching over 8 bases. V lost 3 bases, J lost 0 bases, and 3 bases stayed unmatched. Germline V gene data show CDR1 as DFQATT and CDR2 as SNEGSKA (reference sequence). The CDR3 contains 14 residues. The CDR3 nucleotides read TGCAGTGCTAGTCGGACAGGGTCTAACTATGGCTACACCTTC. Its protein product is CSASRTGSNYGYTF.

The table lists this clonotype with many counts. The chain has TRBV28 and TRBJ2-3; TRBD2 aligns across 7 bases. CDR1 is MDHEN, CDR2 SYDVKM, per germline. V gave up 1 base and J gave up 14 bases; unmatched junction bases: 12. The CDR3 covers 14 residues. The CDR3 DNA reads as TGTGCCAGCAGTTTATCCCCCAAGGATCGACTAGCGTATTTT. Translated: CASSLSPKDRLAYF.

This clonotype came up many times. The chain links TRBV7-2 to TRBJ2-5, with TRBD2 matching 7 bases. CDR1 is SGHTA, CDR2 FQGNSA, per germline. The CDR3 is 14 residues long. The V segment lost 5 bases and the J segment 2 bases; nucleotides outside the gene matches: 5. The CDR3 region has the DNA TGTGCCAGCAGCCCGGGACTACATCAAGAGACCCAGTACTTC. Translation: CASSPGLHQETQYF.

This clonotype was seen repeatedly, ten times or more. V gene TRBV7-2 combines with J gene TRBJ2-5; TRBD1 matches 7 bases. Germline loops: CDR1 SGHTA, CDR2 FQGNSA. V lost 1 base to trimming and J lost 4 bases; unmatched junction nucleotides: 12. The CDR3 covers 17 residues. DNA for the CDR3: TGTGCCAGCAGCTTAGGGGGCAGGGGGTCGGTGGGAGAGACCCAGTACTTC. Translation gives CASSLGGRGSVGETQYF.

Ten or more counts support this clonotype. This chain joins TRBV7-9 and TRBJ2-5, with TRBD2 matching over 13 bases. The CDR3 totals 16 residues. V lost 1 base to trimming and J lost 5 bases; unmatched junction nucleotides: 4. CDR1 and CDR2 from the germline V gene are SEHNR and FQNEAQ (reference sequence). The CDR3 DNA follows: TGTGCCAGCAGCTTAGAACCGGGACTAGCGGGGGAGACCCAGTACTTC. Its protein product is CASSLEPGLAGETQYF.

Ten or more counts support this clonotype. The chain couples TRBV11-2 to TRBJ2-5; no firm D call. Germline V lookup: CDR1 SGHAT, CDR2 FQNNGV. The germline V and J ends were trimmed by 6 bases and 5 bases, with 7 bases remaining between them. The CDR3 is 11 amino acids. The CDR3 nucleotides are TGTGCCAGCAGTTATAGCGAGACCCAGTACTTC. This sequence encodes CASSYSETQYF.